This passage covers 15 T cell receptor beta chains from one sample sequenced in a study of blood T cell repertoires in COVID-19. Produced via immunoSEQ multiplex PCR; TCRdb's table is partial and in-frame only. The sample has approximately 350,000 clones, 85% to 90% seen once. Material: PBMCs or T cells enriched from blood (not recorded which). The receptors come from a man between 18 and 35 years old who had recovered from COVID-19.

The genes are TRBV2 and TRBJ2-2, with 10 nucleotides matching TRBD2. From germline, CDR1 is SNHLY and CDR2 FYNNEI. This CDR3 contains 17 residues. With 2 bases clipped from V and 7 bases from J, the junction kept 10 bases outside the gene matches. CDR3 loop: CASSERLAGAGNGELFF. The CDR3 bases are TGTGCCAGCAGTGAAAGGCTAGCGGGAGCAGGTAACGGGGAGCTGTTTTTT.

V gene TRBV27 combines with J gene TRBJ2-4; TRBD2 matches at 14 bases. V was clipped by 3 bases and J by 3 bases; unmatched bases: 1. Germline lookup yields CDR1 MNHEY and CDR2 SMNVEV (reference sequence). The CDR3 covers 16 residues. The CDR3, as DNA: TGTGCCAGCAGTTTCGGGACTAGCGGGGGCAAAAACATTCAGTACTTC. Translation: CASSFGTSGGKNIQYF.

Points on this clone: A read error may explain this, as a much larger clone is one base away. V gene TRBV6-5 combines with J gene TRBJ2-7, with 10 nucleotides matching TRBD1. The CDR3 is 14 residues long. CDR1 is MNHEY, CDR2 SVGAGI, per germline. J was trimmed by 2 bases and V by 6 bases; bases with no gene match: 4. The CDR3 DNA reads TGTGCCAGCAGACCCGGGACAGGGGCCTACGAGCAGTACTTC. This codes for CASRPGTGAYEQYF.

The gene calls are TRBV7-9 and TRBJ1-2; no definite D call. Trimming removed 5 bases at V and 4 bases at J, with 5 bases between. This CDR3 region has 11 residues. Looked up from germline, CDR1 is SEHNR and CDR2 is FQNEAQ (reference sequence). CDR3 residues: CASSGGYGYTF. The CDR3, as DNA: TGTGCCAGCAGCGGAGGCTATGGCTACACCTTC.

The V call is TRBV11-1, the J call TRBJ2-2; tentatively, D is TRBD2 (5 bases). The CDR3 spans 13 residues. In germline, CDR1 is SGHAT, CDR2 FQDESV (reference sequence). The ends were cut back, 6 bases at V and 6 bases at J, with 11 bases in the middle. CDR3 protein: CASRLDSAGELFF. In DNA form, the CDR3 reads TGTGCCAGCAGATTGGACTCGGCCGGGGAGCTGTTTTTT.

V usage is TRBV2 and J usage is TRBJ2-6; no clear D. CDR1 SNHLY and CDR2 FYNNEI come from the germline V gene. The CDR3 is 17 residues long. The ends were cut back, 0 bases at V and 0 bases at J, with 9 bases in the middle. Written as DNA, the CDR3 is TGTGCCAGCAGTGAAGCGCGGCGGATCTCTGGGGCCAACGTCCTGACTTTC. Translating gives CASSEARRISGANVLTF.

The J gene is TRBJ1-2, the V gene TRBV28; 11 bases are a match to TRBD1. The germline CDR1 and CDR2 sequences are MDHEN and SYDVKM. The CDR3 runs to 15 residues. V was clipped by 4 bases and J by 4 bases; unmatched bases: 5. The DNA for the CDR3 is TGTGCCAGCAGTTCCGGGACAGGGGGTACCTATGGCTACACCTTC. It encodes CASSSGTGGTYGYTF.

The rearrangement links TRBV6-6 to TRBJ1-1; weak D call: TRBD1 (6 bases). The germline V gene has CDR1 MNHNY and CDR2 SVGAGI (reference sequence). V gave up 0 bases and J gave up 5 bases, with 13 bases separating them. This CDR3 spans 15 amino acids. CDR3 bases: TGTGCCAGCAGTTACTCGGGGGGGCGAAGGACTGAAGCTTTCTTT. It yields the protein CASSYSGGRRTEAFF.

This clone was counted a few times. This rearrangement joins TRBV7-3 to TRBJ2-6; D is unresolved. The V gene lost 9 bases and the J gene lost 0 bases, with 15 bases spanning the gap. The CDR3 is 16 amino acids. Per the germline V gene, CDR1 is SGHTA and CDR2 is FQGTGA. CDR3 sequence: CASTRHSGSGANVLTF. CDR3 nucleotides: TGTGCCAGTACCCGACACTCCGGCTCTGGGGCCAACGTCCTGACTTTC.

This clone was found once. This chain uses TRBV5-1 with TRBJ2-3; 11 nucleotides line up with TRBD1. The germline CDR1 and CDR2 sequences are SGHRS and YFSETQ. V was clipped by 6 bases and J by 4 bases; unmatched bases: 4. CDR3 length: 14 amino acids. CDR3 in DNA: TGCGCCAGCAACGTGGGACAGGGGGCAGATACGCAGTATTTT. It is translated as CASNVGQGADTQYF.

The chain combines TRBV5-8 with TRBJ1-2, with D possibly being TRBD1 (6 bases). Germline V gene data show CDR1 as SGHTS and CDR2 as YDEGEE. V dropped 2 bases and J dropped 3 bases, with 11 bases sitting between them. This CDR3 comprises 14 residues. The CDR3 nucleotides read TGTGCCAGCAGCTTCAGGGGTATAGACTATGGCTACACCTTC. Encoded protein: CASSFRGIDYGYTF.

The genes are TRBV28 and TRBJ2-7; 8 nucleotides agree with TRBD2. The CDR3 is made up of 16 amino acids. V lost 2 bases, J lost 2 bases, and 8 bases stayed unmatched. Germline V gene lookup returns CDR1 MDHEN and CDR2 SYDVKM. For the CDR3, the DNA is TGTGCCAGCAGTTTAACGAGCGGGGGCATAACCTACGAGCAGTACTTC. Translated, it gives CASSLTSGGITYEQYF. The whole variable domain, remainder taken from reference TRBV28 and TRBJ2-7, is DVKVTQSSRYLVKRTGEKVFLECVQDMDHENMFWYRQDPGLGLRLIYFSYDVKMKEKGDIPEGYSVSREKKERFSLILESASTNQTSMYLCASSLTSGGITYEQYFGPGTRLTVT.

The gene calls are TRBV30 and TRBJ2-2, with 7 bases matching TRBD2. This CDR3 contains 16 residues. Trimming at V came to 0 bases and at J to 4 bases, leaving 8 bases not matched to a gene. Germline V gene lookup returns CDR1 GTSNPN and CDR2 SVGIG (reference sequence). CDR3 in DNA: TGTGCCTGGAGTGTCCCTGGGGGGGGACCCACCGGGGAGCTGTTTTTT. Its translation: CAWSVPGGGPTGELFF.

The chain uses TRBV25-1 and TRBJ2-7, with 10 bases fitting TRBD2. Germline loops: CDR1 MGHDK, CDR2 SYGVNS. V gave up 5 bases and J gave up 5 bases; unmatched junction bases: 6. CDR3 size: 14 residues. CDR3 in amino acids: CASSSGRALDEQYF. In nucleotides, the CDR3 is TGTGCCAGCAGTAGCGGGAGGGCCTTAGACGAGCAGTACTTC.

In its sample, this clone was seen a few times. The CDR3 loop is CASSLVGGALSYEQYF. The CDR3 coding sequence is TGTGCCAGCAGCTTAGTAGGAGGGGCCCTCTCCTACGAGCAGTACTTC. This chain uses TRBV11-2 with TRBJ2-7; tentatively, D is TRBD2 (6 bases). Trimming left V 1 base short and J 0 bases short, with 13 bases between. The germline V gene has CDR1 SGHAT and CDR2 FQNNGV. The CDR3 loop spans 16 amino acids.